This T cell receptor (beta chain) was recorded in a study of shared clonotypes between healthy human individuals. The study, taken as a whole, reports: Across subsets, estimated richness was generally greater for naive than for memory populations. The study found roughly 5% of naive CD4 clonotypes shared across four donors. Clonotypes which were not shared had lower generation probabilities than clonotypes that all four donors shared.

Details on this clone: Antigen specificity is unknown.

The CDR3 runs 15 residues. With 0 bases removed from V and 5 bases from J, the gap between germline ends came to 13 bases. The germline gives CDR1 SGHDN, CDR2 FVKESK. Selected positively for CCR7 and CD45RO-negative, naive CD8 cells excluded terminally differentiated effector memory CD45RA+ cells. How the authors handled the data: Junction-only sequences produced by ImmunoSEQ had no quality scores, so filtering differed. Here immunoSEQ multiplex PCR was the method, and the copy in TCRdb shows in-frame clones only, minus some. The DNA was the basis for D and trimming; V, J and clone size are from that table. The data contain some 800,000 clones, about 92% of them seen just once; the ten biggest clones take up 20% to 30%.

The TCR originated in a man aged 25 to 45 in good health. This sequence joins TRBV14 and TRBJ1-2; D is unresolved. Source material: naive CD8+ T cells sorted from blood. CDR3 sequence reads: CASSQDAGNWYGYTF. The CDR3 DNA is TGTGCCAGCAGCCAAGATGCGGGGAATTGGTATGGCTACACCTTC.